Here is one T cell receptor (beta chain) with its context. Its recognized antigen is unknown. Within one base of it there is no much larger clone, and no base qualities were kept. Measured from the cysteine to the phenylalanine, the CDR3 is 16 residues long. The entry retains the CDR3 DNA only, 48 bases that are in frame from base 1. A distance of 20 bases separates the germline ends of V and J, which lose 4 bases and 8 bases respectively. Based on the germline V gene, the CDR1 and CDR2 sequences are MRHNA and SNTAGT. These data originate in a study of cytomegalovirus exposure and HLA in healthy donors (dated 2017 in TCRdb). About the full investigation: An earlier analysis of 587 of the donors reported 250 to 350 Gb of sequence data and some 110 million unique TCR beta sequences obtained from around 170 million T cells. Donor age, sex, ethnicity and CMV serostatus were compiled alongside the repertoire data. In addition to the first cohort of 666 subjects, a separate validation cohort of 120 different subjects was used. Among the roughly 400 genotyped donors, around 81% belonged to the genetic ancestry cluster associated with self-reported Caucasian donors. High-throughput TCR immunosequencing, statistical association of individual TCRs with disease status, and machine learning were combined to predict cytomegalovirus infection status. The study used immunosequencing to profile the T cell repertoires of around 600 subjects and linked those repertoires to cytomegalovirus serostatus. The number of typed donors differed by locus: 629-630 for A, B, C, DRB1 and DQB1; approximately 530 for DQA1; around 580 for DPA1; and 450 to 480 for DPB1. To decide whether each TCR beta V gene segment behaved as functional or pseudogenic, an earlier analysis of approximately 590 of the donors relied on high-throughput TCR beta sequencing. Rather than using new phenotypic data, the later analysis identified candidate immune exposures from TCR beta sequences and from how often those sequences occurred across donors. Among about 360 genotyped donors of the cohort, an average of approximately 240,000 unique TCR beta nucleotide sequences were sequenced per donor, 15% to 20% of them non-productive. Five DR-DQ haplotypes were treated as single units for association and clustering because of strong linkage in the cohort. A later analysis re-examined previously published TCR beta repertoires from 600 to 700 donors and added high-resolution HLA genotyping to investigate patterns of TCR occurrence. HLA typing covered class I and class II loci at four-digit resolution. Approximately 310 gigabases of sequencing data and about 92 million unique TCR sequences made up an early release that covered several hundred HLA-typed donors. The study aimed to test whether signatures of past pathogen exposure could be identified by cataloging public T cell receptors. A later genetic analysis used genome-wide SNP genotypes for about three fifths of the 666 donors, treating that subset as a discovery cohort. All discovery cohort repertoires had been generated on a single sequencing platform. Here is what the overall study found, with its caveats: V-gene and J-gene trimming of TCR beta chains was associated with a missense DCLRE1C variant in a later genetic analysis, and the association was replicated in an independent cohort. In a later analysis, HLA-associated TCR beta chains were found to be more clonally expanded and to have lower generation probabilities than equally common non-associated chains. The study listed approximately 150 TCR beta chains as associated with cytomegalovirus. In a later analysis, TCR association rates were found to vary across HLA loci, with the most associated TCRs seen for DRB1 alleles and the fewest for HLA-C alleles. The 87-base-pair reads could not distinguish some IMGT-functional V segments, including TRBV6-2 and TRBV6-3, so those segments were excluded. The classifier was reported to diagnose cytomegalovirus status with high specificity and sensitivity in both the original cohort and the validation cohort. According to a later analysis, most CMV-associated TCR beta chains appeared to be HLA-restricted, and the HLA associations seemed to be driven largely by CMV exposure. The authors suggested that the approach could potentially be generalized to other disease states and immunological phenotypes. Most TCR sequences were observed very rarely across donors, whereas some public TCRs were present in many individuals. CMV serostatus was the only immune exposure information available for the cohort. Linkage disequilibrium might explain the correlated functional status among segregating V segments, but an unknown experimental factor could not be excluded. In a later analysis, several top co-occurrence clusters were reported to appear linked to parvovirus B19, influenza, CMV and Epstein-Barr virus. Because HLA typing was missing for some donors at each locus, association tests included only the typed subset. Sequencing depth was assumed to be roughly uniform across donors in the presence/absence analyses, though that assumption may not hold. Assigning TCR associations to individual alleles was difficult when HLA alleles, especially DR and DQ, strongly co-occurred. In an earlier analysis of approximately 590 of the donors, most TCR beta V segments were observed in productive rearrangements about 90% or about 30% of the time, broadly matching IMGT annotations. In vitro tests confirmed that three of the cytomegalovirus-associated TCR beta chains recognize cytomegalovirus antigens. This cohort had only TCR beta chains sequenced, and the lack of alpha or paired-chain data limited which features could be detected. A later analysis associated 17,000 or so TCR beta sequences with specific HLA alleles at a false discovery rate of 0.05. A group of highly shared sequence variants was considered likely to be a technical artifact of the sequencing pipeline. A later genetic analysis reported fewer N-insertions in productive TCRs among donors in an Asian-associated ancestry cluster than the roughly 700-donor mean. A further reported finding was that TCR beta sequences accurately predicted the HLA-A and HLA-B alleles for most subjects in the first cohort. Because counts were too low, roughly 17 rarely observed V segments, including chromosome 9 orphons, were left out of the earlier analysis of about 500 of the donors.

Library preparation employed the immunoSEQ multiplex PCR assay. For the multiplex PCR, a mixture combining 60 forward primers for TCR Vbeta segments and 13 reverse primers for TCR Jbeta segments was used. Amplification of the CDR3 region of rearranged TCR beta genes was performed with a multiplex PCR assay on genomic DNA. The Illumina HiSeq System was used to sequence the amplified TCR beta libraries as 87-base-pair reads. The study's processing was this. A later analysis counted approximately 74 million unique TCR beta chains across the 666 repertoires, and 9 million to 14 million of these chains were shared by at least two donors. Raw reads were error-corrected and collapsed into unique sequences by a nearest-neighbor algorithm in which closely related sequences were merged to remove PCR and sequencing errors. CDR3 sequences were aligned to IMGT reference sequences to assign V, D and J gene segments. For a sequence to be retained, a match of at least six nucleotides to both a V gene segment and a J gene segment was required. A rearrangement counted as productive if the CDR3 had no stop codons and remained in frame with V and J, and every other rearrangement counted as non-productive. Following IMGT convention, CDR3 was defined as the stretch from the second conserved V-encoded cysteine to the conserved J-encoded phenylalanine. The earlier analysis of about 590 of the donors excluded sequences that lacked an unambiguous match to a single V gene segment. An earlier analysis of over 450 of the donors classified V segments as functional when productive rearrangements were above 56.7% and as segregating when the standard deviation between donors was above 5%. To diagnose cytomegalovirus status from the catalog of TCR beta chain sequences, a statistical classification framework was built. V and J gene assignment, in a later analysis, came from comparing TCR nucleotide sequences with IMGT/GENE-DB human TR gene sequences. A later analysis assigned CDR3 sequences and most-parsimonious VDJ recombination scenarios with the TCRdist pipeline. In a later analysis, each TCR beta chain was defined by its CDR3 amino acid sequence together with its V-gene family, and reads lacking a unique V-gene family were excluded. As a way to deal with suspected cross-contamination and a sequencing artifact, a later analysis dropped roughly 620 nucleotide sequences that were highly shared and had low generation probability. A later analysis calculated a clonal expansion index for each public chain from normalized within-repertoire ranks of inferred template counts. In a later analysis, generation probabilities were computed using a VDJ recombination model fitted to out-of-frame rearrangements, and the results were checked against IGoR. Hypergeometric tests were used in a later analysis to score TCR-TCR, TCR-HLA and TCR-CMV co-occurrence, with a repertoire-size bias correction applied to the TCR pairs. A later analysis estimated false discovery rates by permuting HLA or CMV assignments 20 times. In a later analysis, co-occurring TCRs were grouped using DBSCAN, with TCRdist sequence similarity added in when clustering inside HLA-allele-positive subsets. Repertoires with fewer than 30,000 or more than 120,000 public chains were left out of co-occurrence clustering, as were five repertoires with anomalous nucleotide sharing. This is the immuneACCESS table as TCRdb keeps it, with only in-frame sequences that have V and J called. A part of the clones is gone; compared with another copy, unresolved V genes explain less than half, and the rest is unexplained. The V and J calls and clone size come from that table; D and trimming were worked out from the DNA. Present in this sample are 150,000 to 160,000 clones, approximately 80% of which were seen just once. About 4% of the sample lies in the top ten.

The cohort comprised several hundred healthy bone marrow donors. All cohort members were sampled while nominally healthy, although unrecorded immune exposures were likely present. The donor tested CMV seronegative, placing the donor among the 352 seronegative members of the cohort. Each donor provided a peripheral blood sample, and peripheral blood mononuclear cells were used for TCR beta sequencing. The Qiagen DNeasy Blood Extraction Kit was used to extract genomic DNA from the blood cell samples. Input material: PBMCs. The receptor chain draws on TRBV6-4 and TRBJ1-4, and TRBD1 may be the D gene, going by 5 matching bases. This TCR was sampled from a woman aged 40 to 50 in good health and CMV-seronegative. The bases read TGTGCCAGCAGTGTGGGGCAGGGAGGATGGATGGAAAAACTGTTTTTT. This is translated as CASSVGQGGWMEKLFF.